Detailed here is one TCR beta chain. This clone was picked up one time. Its binding antigen is unknown. The record has no base qualities; no much larger clone is one base away. This entry comes from a study of T cell changes during pregnancy in multiple sclerosis (dated by TCRdb to between 2018 and 2021). Turning to the overall study: The study looked at changes in the T cell repertoire across pregnancy in women with multiple sclerosis.

Libraries were built with the immunoSEQ multiplex PCR assay. Entries here come from immuneACCESS through TCRdb and include only in-frame sequences with V and J called. Some clones fail to appear in such tables; in the studies checked, an unresolved V gene covers under half of the shortfall, and the cause of the remainder is unknown. Present in this sample are roughly 40,000 clones, more than 85% of which were seen just once. The ten largest clones represent over 10% of the sample. The CDR3 goes from the cysteine to the phenylalanine over 14 residues. Of the read, only the CDR3 DNA is kept; its 42 bases are in frame from base 1. V is cut back by 0 bases and J by 4 bases, with 3 bases in the junction unmatched. In the germline V gene (reference sequence), CDR1 corresponds to SGHNT and CDR2 to YYREEE.

This specimen was CD8+ T cells from peripheral blood mononuclear cells, taken in the first trimester of pregnancy. This receptor was obtained from a female donor with multiple sclerosis, enrolled in a pregnancy study. The chain was built from TRBV5-4 and TRBJ2-7, with 8 bases aligning to TRBD1. The base sequence is TGTGCCAGCAGCTTGGGGGACAGGATTTACGAGCAGTACTTC. The encoded protein is CASSLGDRIYEQYF. This CDR3, with the reference TRBV5-4 and TRBJ2-7 proteins standing in past its ends, gives the full variable domain ETGVTQSPTHLIKTRGQQVTLRCSSQSGHNTVSWYQQALGQGPQFIFQYYREEENGRGNFPPRFSGLQFPNYSSELNVNALELDDSALYLCASSLGDRIYEQYFGPGTRLTVT.